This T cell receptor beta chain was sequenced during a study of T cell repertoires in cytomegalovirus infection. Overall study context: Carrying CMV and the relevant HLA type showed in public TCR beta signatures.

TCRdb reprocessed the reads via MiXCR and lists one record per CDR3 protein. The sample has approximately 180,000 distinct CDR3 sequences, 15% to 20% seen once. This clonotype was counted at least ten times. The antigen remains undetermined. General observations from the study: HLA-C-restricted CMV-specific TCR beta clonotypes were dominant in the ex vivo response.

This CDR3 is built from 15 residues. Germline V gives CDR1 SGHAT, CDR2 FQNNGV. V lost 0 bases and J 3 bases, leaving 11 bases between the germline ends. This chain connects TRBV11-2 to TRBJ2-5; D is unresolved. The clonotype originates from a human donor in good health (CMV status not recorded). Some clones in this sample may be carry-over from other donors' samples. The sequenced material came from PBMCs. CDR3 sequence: CASSLDDRVEETQYF. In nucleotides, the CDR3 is TGTGCCAGCAGCTTAGATGATCGGGTGGAAGAGACCCAGTACTTC.